A single sample is the source of the 2 T cell receptor beta chains below, sequenced in a study of T-cell memory formation after mild COVID-19. TCRdb reprocessed the 5' RACE reads with MiXCR, giving one entry per CDR3 protein. This sample has about 400,000 distinct CDR3 sequences, with more than 15% found just once. Sequenced material: PBMCs or a T cell subset sorted from them (not recorded which). These receptors all stem from a young man who had mild COVID-19 (a few samples of this study predate the infection). Cell type and time point are not known.

This chain uses TRBV6-6 with TRBJ2-7, with D perhaps given as TRBD1 or TRBD2 (5 bases each). The germline CDR1 and CDR2 sequences are MNHNY and SVGAGI (reference sequence). Trimming pared 5 bases from V and 1 base from J, leaving 15 bases between. The CDR3 totals 15 residues. The CDR3 DNA sequence: TGTGCCAGCAGTGCCCGGGACGGCCGGTCCTACGAGCAGTACGTC. It translates to CASSARDGRSYEQYV.

Of note for this clonotype: The germline gene is not matched at one end of the junction; a read error may be the cause. This rearrangement joins TRBV7-7 to TRBJ2-3; 10 bases are a match to TRBD2. From germline, CDR1 is SSHAT and CDR2 FNYEAQ (reference sequence). This CDR3 spans 17 amino acids. Here the CDR3 reads CASSPSSSGGAGDTQYF. The CDR3 DNA follows: TGTGCTAGCAGCCCCTCCTCGAGCGGGGGGGCGGGAGATACGCAGTATTTT.